The 16 T cell receptor beta chains presented below share a single source sample, sequenced in a study of OX40 agonist ivuxolimab in advanced cancers. Clones were read by immunoSEQ multiplex PCR, and TCRdb kept only the in-frame ones, dropping some. Of 40,000 to 45,000 clones in the sample, about 81% were seen once. Specimen: CD4+ or CD8+ T cells sorted from blood, collected in a trial of the OX40 agonist ivuxolimab. The receptors were gathered from an adult with an advanced solid tumor such as melanoma, head and neck, liver or kidney cancer.

The J gene is TRBJ1-1, the V gene TRBV2; 7 positions agree with TRBD1. The junction had 13 bases not matched to a gene; V was cut back by 6 bases and J by 6 bases. The germline gives CDR1 SNHLY, CDR2 FYNNEI. The CDR3 consists of 15 residues. This CDR3 reads CASSDSRQGRAEAFF. DNA for the CDR3: TGTGCCAGCAGCGACAGCCGACAGGGAAGGGCTGAAGCTTTCTTT.

The chain is built from TRBV13 and TRBJ1-6; no clear D gene. CDR3 length: 16 amino acids. Germline values: CDR1 PRHDT, CDR2 FYEKMQ (reference sequence). Trimming stripped 6 bases from V and 0 bases from J, with 12 bases between. CDR3 in DNA: TGTGCCAGCAGGTCCCTCAAGAGCTCCTATAATTCACCCCTCCACTTT. Its protein product is CASRSLKSSYNSPLHF.

The chain has TRBV19 and TRBJ1-2; no reliable D call. Looked up from germline, CDR1 is LNHDA and CDR2 is SQIVND (reference sequence). V shed 3 bases and J shed 3 bases, with 5 bases lying between them. This CDR3 contains 12 residues. The CDR3 region is CASSMFDYGYTF. Written as DNA, the CDR3 is TGTGCCAGTAGTATGTTTGACTATGGCTACACCTTC.

The CDR3, as DNA: TGTGCCAGCAGCTTAGACCCGGGACACTACTACGAGCAGTACGTC. Amino acid sequence: CASSLDPGHYYEQYV. The chain has TRBV7-2 and TRBJ2-7; weak D call: TRBD1 (6 bases). The V gene lost 1 base and the J gene lost 3 bases, with 13 bases spanning the gap. Looked up from germline, CDR1 is SGHTA and CDR2 is FQGNSA. The CDR3 totals 15 residues.

The chain links TRBV10-3 to TRBJ2-1; D not resolved. CDR3 length equals 12 residues. V lost 8 bases, J lost 6 bases, and 11 bases lay in between. Germline CDR1 is ENHRY and CDR2 is SYGVKD. CDR3 sequence reads: CAILGIGNEQFF. DNA of the CDR3: TGTGCCATCCTGGGGATCGGCAATGAGCAGTTCTTC.

V is TRBV10-3 and J is TRBJ1-5; TRBD1 matches 9 bases. Germline trimming cut 4 bases from V and 3 bases from J; bases unmatched to any gene: 1. The V gene's germline CDR1 is ENHRY and CDR2 SYGVKD. This CDR3 is 14 amino acids long. The CDR3 is CAISGDRDNQPQHF. The CDR3 DNA follows: TGTGCCATCAGTGGGGACAGGGACAATCAGCCCCAGCATTTT.

The chain uses TRBV4-1 and TRBJ1-4; D is uncertain. V was shortened by 1 base and J by 0 bases, with 15 bases between the two germline ends. This CDR3 has 18 residues. Germline V gene lookup returns CDR1 MGHRA and CDR2 YSYEKL. DNA of the CDR3: TGCGCCAGCAGCCAAGGACGATTTGGATTTGCAACTAATGAAAAACTGTTTTTT. It yields the protein CASSQGRFGFATNEKLFF.

The sample holds a few counts of this clone. CDR3 nucleotide sequence: TGTGCCAGCAGTACCAGGGACTCATATAATTCACCCCTCCACTTT. Translated: CASSTRDSYNSPLHF. The chain carries TRBV7-9 and TRBJ1-6; a possible D gene is TRBD1 (5 bases). Trimming stripped 6 bases from V and 4 bases from J, with 13 bases between. The CDR3 is 15 amino acids. Germline loops: CDR1 SEHNR, CDR2 FQNEAQ (reference sequence).

The rearrangement uses TRBV14 and TRBJ2-3; 10 bases match TRBD1. Germline CDR1 SGHDN, CDR2 FVKESK. The V and J ends lost 6 bases and 7 bases, in that order; junction bases with no gene match: 10. The CDR3 consists of 15 residues. For the CDR3, the DNA is TGTGCCAGCAGTCATCGACAGGGGGCGAGGAATACGCAGTATTTT. This translates into CASSHRQGARNTQYF.

The V and J genes are TRBV4-1 and TRBJ2-7; the D gene is possibly TRBD1 (6 bases). This CDR3 spans 15 amino acids. Per germline, CDR1 MGHRA and CDR2 YSYEKL. V was cut by 2 bases and J by 1 base, with 12 bases left in between. The CDR3 loop is CASSQNRDTSYEQYF. CDR3 DNA: TGCGCCAGCAGCCAAAACCGGGACACATCCTACGAGCAGTACTTC.

The V call is TRBV9, the J call TRBJ2-5; D unresolved. Germline CDR1 reads SGDLS; CDR2 reads YYNGEE. The CDR3 has 16 amino acids. Trimming took off 0 bases at V and 5 bases at J, with 17 bases between the two ends. The CDR3 DNA reads TGTGCCAGCAGCGTAGACCCTCTAGAGCTGGGGGAGACCCAGTACTTC. Its translation: CASSVDPLELGETQYF.

The chain is built from TRBV7-3 and TRBJ2-4, with D maybe TRBD1 (5 bases). The CDR3 has 13 residues. V shed 2 bases and J shed 7 bases, with 9 bases lying between them. The V gene's germline CDR1 is SGHTA and CDR2 FQGTGA. CDR3 sequence (DNA): TGTGCCAGCAGCTTATCAGGGAACAACATTCAGTACTTC. Residues: CASSLSGNNIQYF.

The gene calls are TRBV6-5 and TRBJ2-7; the match to TRBD1 covers 9 bases. The CDR3 is 15 residues long. Germline V gives CDR1 MNHEY, CDR2 SVGAGI. J lost 2 bases, V lost 0 bases, and 2 bases had no gene match. The CDR3 DNA follows: TGTGCCAGCAGTTACTCTTGGACAGGGGCCTACGAGCAGTACTTC. Amino acids: CASSYSWTGAYEQYF.

This chain connects TRBV13 to TRBJ1-1; TRBD1 matches 9 bases. V was pared by 5 bases and J by 3 bases, with 10 bases of the junction left unmatched. CDR3 length: 16 amino acids. The V gene's germline CDR1 is PRHDT and CDR2 FYEKMQ (reference sequence). This chain's CDR3 is CASSPAGTGRDTEAFF. CDR3 nucleotide sequence: TGTGCCAGCAGCCCAGCGGGGACAGGGAGGGACACTGAAGCTTTCTTT.

V and J are TRBV7-3 and TRBJ1-1; D is unresolved. Germline values: CDR1 SGHTA, CDR2 FQGTGA. The CDR3 has 14 residues. V lost 4 bases and J lost 4, with 13 bases in between. Here the CDR3 DNA reads TGTGCCAGCAGCTACGGCCGGTTGGGCACTGAAGCTTTCTTT. Translation: CASSYGRLGTEAFF. Drawing the rest from reference TRBV7-3 and TRBJ1-1, the complete variable domain is GAGVSQTPSNKVTEKGKYVELRCDPISGHTALYWYRQSLGQGPEFLIYFQGTGAADDSGLPNDRFFAVRPEGSVSTLKIQRTERGDSAVYLCASSYGRLGTEAFFGQGTRLTVV.

The rearrangement links TRBV5-6 to TRBJ1-1; 10 bases agree with TRBD1. The CDR3 has 14 residues. Per germline, CDR1 SGHDT and CDR2 YYEEEE. J gave up 5 bases and V 4 bases, and 5 bases lay outside the gene matches. The CDR3 reads CASSADRGRTEAFF. In nucleotides, the CDR3 is TGTGCCAGCAGCGCCGACAGGGGGCGGACTGAAGCTTTCTTT.